This TCR beta chain was sequenced during a study of blood T cell repertoires in COVID-19. Study in general: Researchers got acute and convalescent COVID-19 samples from the United States, Italy and Spain.

TCRdb keeps only in-frame clones here, not all; method: immunoSEQ multiplex PCR. In the table there are some 130,000 clones, roughly 72% of which are singletons. CDR3 length equals 16 residues. J lost 5 bases, V lost 4 bases, and 10 bases had no gene match. The germline V gene has CDR1 ENHRY and CDR2 SYGVKD. The sequencing sample was made of peripheral blood. The genes are TRBV10-3 and TRBJ1-5, with TRBD1 matching 8 bases. The clonotype was recovered from a human donor in a cohort sampled during active COVID-19. Written as DNA, the CDR3 is TGTGCCATCAGTGCTCACCGGACAGGGTTGGATCAGCCCCAGCATTTT. It is translated as CAISAHRTGLDQPQHF.